The sequence of this T cell receptor beta chain was determined in a study of T cell repertoires in cytomegalovirus infection. In the study overall: Matching HLA type, along with CMV infection, was indicated by public TCR beta signatures.

This clonotype was recorded a few times. With 1 base removed from V and 5 bases from J, the gap between germline ends came to 14 bases. Germline V gene lookup returns CDR1 SGHVS and CDR2 FNYEAQ. The length of the CDR3 is 15 residues. TCRdb reprocessed the reads with MiXCR, giving one entry per CDR3 protein. The repertoire holds more than 400,000 distinct CDR3 sequences, about 30% seen once, with about 12% in the top ten. Sequenced input: PBMCs. J is TRBJ1-1 and V is TRBV7-6; the D is unclear. The clonotype originates from a human donor in good health (CMV status not recorded). Some clones in this sample may be carry-over from other donors' samples. Here the CDR3 reads CASSLVVGLGTEAFF. Here the CDR3 DNA reads TGTGCCAGCAGCTTAGTCGTAGGGTTAGGAACTGAAGCTTTCTTT.